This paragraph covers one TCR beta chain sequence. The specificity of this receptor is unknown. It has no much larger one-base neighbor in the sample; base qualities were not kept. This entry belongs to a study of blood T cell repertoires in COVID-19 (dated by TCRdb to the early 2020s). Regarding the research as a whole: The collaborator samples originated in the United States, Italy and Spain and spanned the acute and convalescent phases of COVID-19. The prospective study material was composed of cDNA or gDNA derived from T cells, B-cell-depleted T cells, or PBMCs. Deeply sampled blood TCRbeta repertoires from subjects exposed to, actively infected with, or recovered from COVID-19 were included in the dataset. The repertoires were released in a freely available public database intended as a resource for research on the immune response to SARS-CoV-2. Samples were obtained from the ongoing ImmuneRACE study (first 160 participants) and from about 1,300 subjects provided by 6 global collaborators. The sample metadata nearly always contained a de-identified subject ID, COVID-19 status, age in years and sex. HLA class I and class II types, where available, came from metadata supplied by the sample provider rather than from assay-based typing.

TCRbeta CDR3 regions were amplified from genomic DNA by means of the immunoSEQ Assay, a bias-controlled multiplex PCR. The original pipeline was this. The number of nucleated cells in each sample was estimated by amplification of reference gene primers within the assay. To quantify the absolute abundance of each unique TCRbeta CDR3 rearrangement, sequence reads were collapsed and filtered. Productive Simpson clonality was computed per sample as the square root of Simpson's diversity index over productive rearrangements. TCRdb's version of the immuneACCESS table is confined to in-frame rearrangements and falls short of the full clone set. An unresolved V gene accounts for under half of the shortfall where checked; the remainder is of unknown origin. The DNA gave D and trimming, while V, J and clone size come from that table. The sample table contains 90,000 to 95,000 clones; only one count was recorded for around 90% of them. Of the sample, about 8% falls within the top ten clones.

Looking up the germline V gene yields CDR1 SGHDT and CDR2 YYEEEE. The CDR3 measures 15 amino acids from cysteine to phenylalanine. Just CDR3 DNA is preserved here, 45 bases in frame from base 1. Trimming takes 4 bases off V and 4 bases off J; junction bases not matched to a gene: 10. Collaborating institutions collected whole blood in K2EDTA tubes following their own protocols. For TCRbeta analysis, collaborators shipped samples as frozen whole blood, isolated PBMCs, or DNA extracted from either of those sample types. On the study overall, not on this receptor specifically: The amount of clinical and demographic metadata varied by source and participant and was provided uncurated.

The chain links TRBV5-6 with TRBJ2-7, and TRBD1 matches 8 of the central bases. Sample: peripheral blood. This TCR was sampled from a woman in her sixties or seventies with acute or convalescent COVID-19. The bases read TGTGCCAGCAGCCGAGCCGGGGACAGGTATTACGAGCAGTACTTC. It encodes CASSRAGDRYYEQYF.